This T cell receptor (beta chain) was retrieved from a study of control samples from healthy donors and cancer patients. This CDR3 comprises 15 residues. Trimming removed 8 bases from V and 4 bases from J; junction bases left unmatched: 10. Germline loops: CDR1 SGHTA, CDR2 FQGNSA. The data were produced by immunoSEQ multiplex PCR, yet TCRdb's version contains in-frame clones alone and is incomplete. The sample comprises approximately 140,000 clones, about 89% of which are singletons, and more than 6.5% rests with the top ten. This rearrangement joins TRBV7-2 to TRBJ2-2, with TRBD1 matching 7 bases. The clonotype comes from a man younger than 35 in good health. The sample comprised blood. The CDR3 spells CASGSGTATTGELFF. CDR3 coding DNA: TGTGCCAGCGGATCCGGGACAGCCACCACCGGGGAGCTGTTTTTT.